The 26 T cell receptor beta chains presented below share a single source sample, sequenced in a study of blood T cell repertoires in COVID-19. Some clones are missing from TCRdb's copy, which holds only in-frame ones; the method was immunoSEQ multiplex PCR. The data contain 150,000 to 200,000 clones, around 84% of them singletons. The source material was peripheral blood. The receptors come from a woman aged 45-59 years with COVID-19, enrolled during active disease.

This rearrangement joins TRBV6-5 to TRBJ2-5, with 9 bases identical to TRBD1. Germline trimming cut 7 bases from V and 7 bases from J; bases unmatched to any gene: 7. Germline V gene lookup returns CDR1 MNHEY and CDR2 SVGAGI. The CDR3 consists of 13 residues. CDR3 sequence reads: CASKDRGSLTQYF. The CDR3 DNA reads TGTGCCAGCAAGGACAGGGGTAGTTTGACCCAGTACTTC.

This clone was seen once. The CDR3 DNA reads as TGTGCCAGCAGCTTACCCGGAGGGACCTACGAGCAGTACTTC. Translating it yields CASSLPGGTYEQYF. This chain links TRBV7-9 with TRBJ2-7, with TRBD2 as a possible D gene (6 bases). Trimming cost V 2 bases and J 2 bases, with 10 bases left between them. This CDR3 is 14 amino acids long. CDR1 and CDR2 from the germline V gene are SEHNR and FQNEAQ (reference sequence).

This chain joins TRBV2 and TRBJ2-7; 10 bases are shared with TRBD2. Germline CDR1 SNHLY, CDR2 FYNNEI. Trimming took 8 bases from V and 6 from J; bases not matched to a gene: 4. This CDR3 is built from 12 residues. CDR3: CASYSGGLEQYF. The DNA of the CDR3 is TGTGCCAGCTATAGCGGGGGGCTCGAGCAGTACTTC.

The gene calls are TRBV7-2 and TRBJ1-4, with no clear D. CDR3 length: 14 amino acids. The germline V gene has CDR1 SGHTA and CDR2 FQGNSA. V lost 1 base and J 7 bases, leaving 10 bases between the germline ends. CDR3 residues: CASSLVGAGEKLFF. The CDR3 DNA reads TGTGCCAGCAGCTTAGTCGGCGCGGGTGAAAAACTGTTTTTT.

This clone was found a few times. The CDR3 protein is CASSSTSSAYNEQFF. The CDR3 nucleotides read TGTGCCAGCAGTAGTACTAGCAGTGCCTACAATGAGCAGTTCTTC. V is TRBV2 and J is TRBJ2-1; the D gene is possibly TRBD2 (6 bases). The CDR3 totals 15 residues. Trimming took off 5 bases at V and 2 bases at J, with 13 bases between the two ends. Germline V gene sequence: CDR1 SNHLY, CDR2 FYNNEI.

The chain carries TRBV11-2 and TRBJ2-7; D not resolved. The CDR3 totals 13 residues. V dropped 1 base and J dropped 1 base, with 5 bases sitting between them. CDR1 and CDR2 from the germline V gene are SGHAT and FQNNGV. The CDR3, as DNA: TGTGCCAGCAGCTTAGTCAGTTCCTACGAGCAGTACTTC. This gives the protein CASSLVSSYEQYF.

The gene calls are TRBV4-1 and TRBJ1-2; the match to TRBD1 covers 7 bases. The length of the CDR3 is 17 residues. Trimming cost V 1 base and J 3 bases; bases outside gene matches: 11. From germline, CDR1 is MGHRA and CDR2 YSYEKL. CDR3 DNA sequence: TGCGCCAGCAGCCAAGGGTCGGGCACAGGGGTTTACTATGGCTACACCTTC. Translation: CASSQGSGTGVYYGYTF.

The chain has TRBV2 and TRBJ1-6; D is uncertain. Per the germline V gene, CDR1 is SNHLY and CDR2 is FYNNEI. The germline V and J ends were trimmed by 9 bases and 4 bases, with 10 bases remaining between them. The length of the CDR3 is 13 residues. CDR3 coding DNA: TGTGCCAGTAGAGAGGAGTATAATTCACCCCTCCACTTT. As protein: CASREEYNSPLHF.

This chain joins TRBV6-5 and TRBJ2-3; possible D gene TRBD1, 6 bases. Germline lookup yields CDR1 MNHEY and CDR2 SVGAGI. Deletions cut 4 bases from V and 3 bases from J, with 11 bases between. CDR3 size: 14 residues. In DNA, the CDR3 is TGTGCCAGCAGTTCAATCCAGGGGACAGATACGCAGTATTTT. Amino acid sequence: CASSSIQGTDTQYF.

The chain carries TRBV7-8 and TRBJ1-4; 9 bases fit TRBD1. V was pared by 0 bases and J by 3 bases, with 8 bases of the junction left unmatched. The CDR3 extends over 18 amino acids. Per the germline V gene, CDR1 is SGHVS and CDR2 is FQNEAQ. In DNA form, the CDR3 reads TGTGCCAGCAGCTTAGCTCGGACAGGGGTTACGGCTAATGAAAAACTGTTTTTT. It is translated as CASSLARTGVTANEKLFF. Full variable domain (remainder filled in from reference TRBV7-8 and TRBJ1-4): GAGVSQSPRYKVAKRGQDVALRCDPISGHVSLFWYQQALGQGPEFLTYFQNEAQLDKSGLPSDRFFAERPEGSVSTLKIQRTQQEDSAVYLCASSLARTGVTANEKLFFGSGTQLSVL.

This chain uses TRBV7-7 with TRBJ2-1; 9 bases map to TRBD2. This CDR3 is 16 amino acids long. After removal of 5 bases from V and 1 base from J, the junction contained 6 bases not matched to a gene. Per the germline V gene, CDR1 is SSHAT and CDR2 is FNYEAQ (reference sequence). The CDR3 sequence: CASSIRLAESYNEQFF. CDR3 bases: TGTGCCAGCAGCATACGACTAGCGGAATCCTACAATGAGCAGTTCTTC.

This CDR3 is CASSLLPGDRGEQYF. In DNA, the CDR3 is TGTGCCAGCAGTTTATTGCCCGGGGACAGGGGCGAGCAGTACTTC. This chain connects TRBV28 to TRBJ2-7; 10 bases line up with TRBD1. V lost 1 base to trimming and J lost 6 bases; unmatched junction nucleotides: 6. Germline CDR1 MDHEN, CDR2 SYDVKM. The CDR3 totals 15 residues.

The chain is built from TRBV7-9 and TRBJ2-3; 7 nucleotides align to TRBD2. The germline V gene encodes CDR1 SEHNR and CDR2 FQNEAQ (reference sequence). The junction had 11 bases not matched to a gene; V was cut back by 9 bases and J by 2 bases. The CDR3 runs to 15 residues. CDR3 sequence reads: CASIQSGGDTDTQYF. As DNA, the CDR3 is TGTGCCAGTATCCAGAGTGGGGGGGACACAGATACGCAGTATTTT.

This chain connects TRBV10-1 to TRBJ2-1, with 9 bases fitting TRBD1. There are 13 residues in the CDR3. V trimming: 6 bases; J trimming: 5 bases; junction bases outside the gene matches: 2. Germline V gene lookup returns CDR1 WNHNN and CDR2 SYGVQD (reference sequence). The CDR3 DNA reads as TGCGCCAGCAGCCGGGACAGGGACAATGAGCAGTTCTTC. Translation gives CASSRDRDNEQFF.

This chain links TRBV19 with TRBJ1-5, with 8 bases matching TRBD1. CDR3 length equals 14 residues. Trimming at V came to 11 bases and at J to 3 bases, leaving 9 bases not matched to a gene. Germline assignment: CDR1 LNHDA and CDR2 SQIVND (reference sequence). In nucleotides, the CDR3 is TGTGCCTCAAGAGAGACAGGGGTCAATCAGCCCCAGCATTTT. Translating it yields CASRETGVNQPQHF. Based on the CDR3 plus reference TRBV19 and TRBJ1-5, the full variable domain is DGGITQSPKYLFRKEGQNVTLSCEQNLNHDAMYWYRQDPGQGLRLIYYSQIVNDFQKGDIAEGYSVSREKKESFPLTVTSAQKNPTAFYLCASRETGVNQPQHFGDGTRLSIL.

The J gene is TRBJ2-3, the V gene TRBV5-1; 12 nucleotides agree with TRBD2. Germline V gene sequence: CDR1 SGHRS, CDR2 YFSETQ. The CDR3 has 17 residues. After removal of 4 bases from V and 4 bases from J, the junction contained 10 bases not matched to a gene. In DNA form, the CDR3 reads TGCGCCAGCAGCCTTCCGTCTAGCGGGGGGGCCTCAGATACGCAGTATTTT. It translates to CASSLPSSGGASDTQYF.

This rearrangement joins TRBV2 to TRBJ2-7; TRBD1 is a possible D gene (5 bases). This CDR3 is 14 amino acids long. Germline-derived CDR1 and CDR2 are SNHLY and FYNNEI. The V end was cut by 3 bases, the J end by 5 bases, with 14 bases between. CDR3 sequence reads: CASSDSRVTNEQYF. CDR3 nucleotides: TGTGCCAGCAGTGACTCCAGGGTTACTAACGAGCAGTACTTC.

V is TRBV18 and J is TRBJ2-2, with unresolved D. The CDR3 is made up of 13 amino acids. V lost 5 bases, J lost 3 bases, and 7 bases lay in between. Looked up from germline, CDR1 is KGHSH and CDR2 is LQKENI. The CDR3 DNA sequence: TGTGCCAGCTCAGCCGGAGACACCGGGGAGCTGTTTTTT. Translated: CASSAGDTGELFF.

The rearrangement links TRBV7-8 to TRBJ1-2, with D perhaps TRBD1 (6 bases). CDR1 and CDR2 (germline): SGHVS, FQNEAQ. V dropped 5 bases and J dropped 3 bases, with 13 bases sitting between them. CDR3 length: 14 amino acids. In DNA, the CDR3 is TGTGCCAGCAGCGCATACAGGGATGACTATGGCTACACCTTC. This translates into CASSAYRDDYGYTF.

The rearrangement joins TRBV30 to TRBJ2-3, with 7 nucleotides matching TRBD1. CDR1 and CDR2 (germline): GTSNPN, SVGIG (reference sequence). The CDR3 runs 15 residues. With 7 bases clipped from V and 4 bases from J, the junction kept 14 bases outside the gene matches. The CDR3 spells CASSPTGESPDTQYF. CDR3 bases: TGTGCCTCCTCCCCAACAGGGGAGTCCCCAGATACGCAGTATTTT.

The V gene is TRBV27, the J gene TRBJ2-7; the D is unclear. The V gene's germline CDR1 is MNHEY and CDR2 SMNVEV (reference sequence). Trimming left V 2 bases short and J 7 bases short, with 12 bases between. CDR3 length: 13 residues. The DNA for the CDR3 is TGTGCCAGCAGTTTACCCCGCCCCGGGGAGCAGTACTTC. It yields the protein CASSLPRPGEQYF.

This chain links TRBV24-1 with TRBJ2-5, with TRBD2 matching over 7 bases. There are 14 residues in the CDR3. The trim removed 3 bases at V and 3 bases at J, leaving 3 bases unmatched. Germline V gene lookup returns CDR1 KGHDR and CDR2 SFDVKD. The CDR3 loop is CATSDIGGEETQYF. Here the CDR3 DNA reads TGTGCCACCAGTGATATTGGGGGGGAAGAGACCCAGTACTTC.

The gene calls are TRBV4-1 and TRBJ1-4, with a weak D call TRBD1 (6 bases). From germline, CDR1 is MGHRA and CDR2 YSYEKL. The CDR3 sequence is 16 residues long. Trimming stripped 1 base from V and 0 bases from J, with 9 bases between. The CDR3 nucleotides read TGCGCCAGCAGCCAAGGCCCAGGGGCAACTAATGAAAAACTGTTTTTT. As protein: CASSQGPGATNEKLFF.

V usage is TRBV9 and J usage is TRBJ1-1, with a possible D match to TRBD1 (6 bases). CDR3 size: 15 residues. Trimming cost V 0 bases and J 4 bases, with 13 bases left between them. The germline CDR1 and CDR2 sequences are SGDLS and YYNGEE. CDR3 sequence: CASSVEGVLGTEAFF. The CDR3 DNA sequence: TGTGCCAGCAGCGTAGAGGGGGTACTCGGCACTGAAGCTTTCTTT.

This clone was seen just once. V and J are TRBV18 and TRBJ1-4; 7 bases line up with TRBD1. Losses at the gene ends were 5 bases for V and 1 base for J; bases not matched to a gene: 10. This CDR3 contains 17 residues. Per the germline V gene, CDR1 is KGHSH and CDR2 is LQKENI. The CDR3 DNA reads as TGTGCCAGCTCATTTAACGGACAGGTTCTAACTAATGAAAAACTGTTTTTT. It translates to CASSFNGQVLTNEKLFF. Full variable domain (remainder filled in from reference TRBV18 and TRBJ1-4): NAGVMQNPRHLVRRRGQEARLRCSPMKGHSHVYWYRQLPEEGLKFMVYLQKENIIDESGMPKERFSAEFPKEGPSILRIQQVVRGDSAAYFCASSFNGQVLTNEKLFFGSGTQLSVL.

The chain has TRBV5-1 and TRBJ2-7; TRBD1 matches 8 bases. CDR1 and CDR2 from the germline V gene are SGHRS and YFSETQ. The length of the CDR3 is 14 residues. The trim removed 3 bases at V and 0 bases at J, leaving 2 bases unmatched. Here the CDR3 reads CASSSGQGSYEQYF. DNA of the CDR3: TGCGCCAGCAGCTCCGGACAGGGCTCCTACGAGCAGTACTTC. Supplemented by reference TRBV5-1 and TRBJ2-7, the full variable domain reads KAGVTQTPRYLIKTRGQQVTLSCSPISGHRSVSWYQQTPGQGLQFLFEYFSETQRNKGNFPGRFSGRQFSNSRSEMNVSTLELGDSALYLCASSSGQGSYEQYFGPGTRLTVT.